Below, 18 T cell receptor beta chains from the same sample are listed, as sequenced in a study of blood T cell repertoires in COVID-19. Using immunoSEQ multiplex PCR, the repertoire was profiled, and TCRdb retains in-frame clones only, with some absent. The sample holds roughly 380,000 clones, approximately 89% seen once. The sample taken for sequencing was PBMCs or T cells enriched from blood (not recorded which). The receptors originated from a man aged 25-40 years who had recovered from COVID-19.

J is TRBJ2-7 and V is TRBV18; D call uncertain. V dropped 6 bases and J dropped 1 base, with 7 bases sitting between them. Germline V gene sequence: CDR1 KGHSH, CDR2 LQKENI. The CDR3 totals 12 residues. As DNA, the CDR3 is TGTGCCAGCTCTCCCGGTTCCTACGAGCAGTACTTC. Protein sequence: CASSPGSYEQYF.

The CDR3 bases are TGCGCCAGCAGCTTACAGACTAGCGGGGGGGTCACCGGGGAGCTGTTTTTT. Amino acid sequence: CASSLQTSGGVTGELFF. The chain carries TRBV5-1 and TRBJ2-2; 14 nucleotides match TRBD2. CDR3 size: 17 residues. V gave up 2 bases and J gave up 4 bases; unmatched junction bases: 4. Germline V gene data show CDR1 as SGHRS and CDR2 as YFSETQ. Combining the CDR3 with reference TRBV5-1 and TRBJ2-2 gives the whole variable domain KAGVTQTPRYLIKTRGQQVTLSCSPISGHRSVSWYQQTPGQGLQFLFEYFSETQRNKGNFPGRFSGRQFSNSRSEMNVSTLELGDSALYLCASSLQTSGGVTGELFFGEGSRLTVL.

This chain uses TRBV4-1 with TRBJ1-5, with D maybe TRBD1 (5 bases). Trimming removed 4 bases at V and 1 base at J, with 14 bases between. Germline values: CDR1 MGHRA, CDR2 YSYEKL. This CDR3 is built from 16 residues. CDR3 in DNA: TGCGCCAGCAGCCTAGATTCGGAGGGGAGCAATCAGCCCCAGCATTTT. It is translated as CASSLDSEGSNQPQHF.

The J gene is TRBJ1-6, the V gene TRBV5-4; the D gene is possibly TRBD1 (5 bases). Germline assignment: CDR1 SGHNT and CDR2 YYREEE (reference sequence). The CDR3 has 16 residues. V was shortened by 1 base and J by 5 bases, with 13 bases between the two germline ends. The CDR3 is CASSLRGVGNNSPLHF. In nucleotides, the CDR3 is TGTGCCAGCAGCTTGCGGGGGGTGGGGAATAATTCACCCCTCCACTTT.

This clone was detected once. Other nucleotide sequences in the sample specify the same CDR3. This sequence joins TRBV5-1 and TRBJ1-5; D gene unclear. The length of the CDR3 is 13 residues. Germline V gives CDR1 SGHRS, CDR2 YFSETQ. The germline V and J ends were trimmed by 0 bases and 4 bases, with 5 bases remaining between them. This CDR3 is CASSLAQNQPQHF. The CDR3 DNA follows: TGCGCCAGCAGCTTGGCACAGAATCAGCCCCAGCATTTT.

Written as DNA, the CDR3 is TGTGCCAGCAGTCCCGGGGACACTTCCTATGGCTACACCTTC. It yields the protein CASSPGDTSYGYTF. The genes are TRBV6-5 and TRBJ1-2; D is perhaps TRBD1 (6 bases). The germline V gene encodes CDR1 MNHEY and CDR2 SVGAGI. V dropped 5 bases and J dropped 4 bases, with 14 bases sitting between them. The CDR3 length is 14 residues.

The V and J genes are TRBV9 and TRBJ2-1; D is possibly TRBD2 (6 bases). V was clipped by 2 bases and J by 0 bases, with 15 bases between them. CDR1 is SGDLS, CDR2 YYNGEE, per germline. CDR3 length: 17 amino acids. CDR3 in amino acids: CASSVGGVPSSYNEQFF. The CDR3 region has the DNA TGTGCCAGCAGCGTCGGCGGGGTGCCCTCCTCCTACAATGAGCAGTTCTTC. Full variable domain (rest looked up from reference TRBV9 and TRBJ2-1): DSGVTQTPKHLITATGQRVTLRCSPRSGDLSVYWYQQSLDQGLQFLIQYYNGEERAKGNILERFSAQQFPDLHSELNLSSLELGDSALYFCASSVGGVPSSYNEQFFGPGTRLTVL.

The chain joins TRBV2 to TRBJ1-5, with TRBD1 as a possible D gene (5 bases). This CDR3 has 13 amino acids. From germline, CDR1 is SNHLY and CDR2 FYNNEI. Trimming took off 5 bases at V and 4 bases at J, with 9 bases between the two ends. The CDR3 DNA reads TGTGCCAGCAGTTGGGGGGAAAATCAGCCCCAGCATTTT. Translated: CASSWGENQPQHF.

The chain recombines TRBV7-9 with TRBJ1-2; 8 bases align to TRBD1. In germline, CDR1 is SEHNR, CDR2 FQNEAQ (reference sequence). The CDR3 contains 16 residues. With 2 bases clipped from V and 1 base from J, the junction kept 6 bases outside the gene matches. The CDR3: CASSLRTGIVNYGYTF. DNA for the CDR3: TGTGCCAGCAGCTTACGGACAGGGATTGTTAACTATGGCTACACCTTC.

This rearrangement joins TRBV5-1 to TRBJ2-1, with 9 bases that match TRBD1. The V gene's germline CDR1 is SGHRS and CDR2 YFSETQ. Trimming took 0 bases from V and 7 from J; bases not matched to a gene: 5. The CDR3 totals 15 residues. The CDR3 region has the DNA TGCGCCAGCAGCTTGGGGACAGGGGTCCGGAATGAGCAGTTCTTC. Encoded protein: CASSLGTGVRNEQFF.

V usage is TRBV30 and J usage is TRBJ1-4; D is undetermined. Trimming left V 1 base short and J 6 bases short, with 15 bases between. This CDR3 region has 15 residues. From germline, CDR1 is GTSNPN and CDR2 SVGIG (reference sequence). The CDR3 loop reads CAWSEDRYEDEKLFF. CDR3 in DNA: TGTGCCTGGAGTGAAGATAGGTACGAGGATGAAAAACTGTTTTTT.

This chain uses TRBV27 with TRBJ2-3; the D gene is possibly TRBD2 (6 bases). The germline V gene has CDR1 MNHEY and CDR2 SMNVEV (reference sequence). The CDR3 has 16 amino acids. V lost 8 bases and J lost 0, with 18 bases in between. The CDR3 nucleotides are TGTGCCAGCCACCTTGCGGGGACTCCTAGCACAGATACGCAGTATTTT. Residues: CASHLAGTPSTDTQYF.

This chain connects TRBV19 to TRBJ2-6; TRBD1 matches at 7 bases. V lost 5 bases, J lost 2 bases, and 0 bases stayed unmatched. This CDR3 contains 14 residues. Germline CDR1 is LNHDA and CDR2 is SQIVND (reference sequence). The CDR3 DNA follows: TGTGCCAGTAGTCAGGGGGCTGGGGCCAACGTCCTGACTTTC. It codes for CASSQGAGANVLTF.

V gene TRBV25-1 combines with J gene TRBJ1-2; TRBD1 matches 9 bases. This CDR3 is built from 15 residues. J gave up 5 bases and V 1 base, and 5 bases lay outside the gene matches. Germline CDR1 reads MGHDK; CDR2 reads SYGVNS. The CDR3 protein is CASSEWGQGLYGYTF. The CDR3 coding sequence is TGTGCCAGCAGTGAATGGGGACAGGGATTATATGGCTACACCTTC.

The J gene is TRBJ2-5, the V gene TRBV29-1; 10 bases are a match to TRBD2. Germline CDR1 SQVTM, CDR2 ANQGSEA. Losses at the gene ends were 6 bases for V and 4 bases for J; bases not matched to a gene: 8. The CDR3 is 14 amino acids. The CDR3 nucleotides read TGCAGCGTGGGAAGCGGGGGGGCTGGAGAGACCCAGTACTTC. This translates into CSVGSGGAGETQYF. Full variable domain (outside the CDR3, taken from reference TRBV29-1 and TRBJ2-5): SAVISQKPSRDICQRGTSLTIQCQVDSQVTMMFWYRQQPGQSLTLIATANQGSEATYESGFVIDKFPISRPNLTFSTLTVSNMSPEDSSIYLCSVGSGGAGETQYFGPGTRLLVL.

This clone is a singleton in its sample. This chain uses TRBV10-2 with TRBJ1-2, with TRBD1 as a possible D gene (6 bases). Germline lookup yields CDR1 WSHSY and CDR2 SAAADI. V was cut by 6 bases and J by 8 bases, with 19 bases left in between. The CDR3 runs 14 residues. The CDR3: CASRDRGGTDGYTF. The CDR3 nucleotides read TGCGCCAGCAGAGACCGCGGGGGCACCGACGGCTACACCTTC.

Here the CDR3 DNA reads TGTGCCAGCAGTTACGATGCGGGGGGCACCTACGAGCAGTACTTC. Residues: CASSYDAGGTYEQYF. The V call is TRBV6-5, the J call TRBJ2-7, with TRBD2 matching over 8 bases. The CDR3 has 15 residues. V shed 2 bases and J 2 bases; nucleotides not matched to a gene: 5. From germline, CDR1 is MNHEY and CDR2 SVGAGI.

The V gene is TRBV19, the J gene TRBJ1-1, with D tentatively TRBD1 (5 bases). CDR3 length: 14 residues. V lost 3 bases to trimming and J lost 0 bases, with 8 bases between them. The germline V gene encodes CDR1 LNHDA and CDR2 SQIVND (reference sequence). CDR3 sequence reads: CASSIRGLNTEAFF. For the CDR3, the DNA is TGTGCCAGTAGTATTAGGGGATTGAACACTGAAGCTTTCTTT. Together with reference TRBV19 and TRBJ1-1, the CDR3 gives the full variable domain: DGGITQSPKYLFRKEGQNVTLSCEQNLNHDAMYWYRQDPGQGLRLIYYSQIVNDFQKGDIAEGYSVSREKKESFPLTVTSAQKNPTAFYLCASSIRGLNTEAFFGQGTRLTVV.